The clone carrying this TCR beta chain was recorded only once. CD45RO-negative cells were positively selected for CCR7, leaving out terminally differentiated effector memory CD45RA+ cells. The sample belongs to a study of shared clonotypes between healthy human individuals. TCRdb keeps only in-frame clones here, not all; method: immunoSEQ multiplex PCR. The table has 800,000 or so clones, about 96% seen once. Trimming took 4 bases from V and 5 from J, leaving 17 bases between them. The germline V gene has CDR1 MDHEN and CDR2 SYDVKM. The CDR3 has 15 amino acids. Source material: naive CD8+ T cells sorted from blood. The chain couples TRBV28 to TRBJ2-5; D assignment may be TRBD1 or TRBD2 (6 bases each). The receptor was isolated from a young man in good health. The CDR3 spells CASSSPLGGDETQYF. The CDR3 coding sequence is TGTGCCAGCAGTTCCCCACTCGGGGGCGATGAGACCCAGTACTTC.